This TCR beta chain stems from a study of blood T cells in healthy people across ages. On the study more broadly: About one barcoded beta molecule per two T cells came from capture by template switching. Study results and caveats: It was held that the diversity estimates obtained from one million T cells were underestimates. A greater number of naive CD4+ cells and higher diversity distinguished long-lived donors from aged donors.

Concerning this clonotype itself: Its antigen remains unknown.

A second PCR of 7 to 11 cycles used a sample-barcoded 5' primer and a J-beta primer mix. Using its own MiXCR run on the 5' RACE reads, TCRdb lists one record per CDR3 protein. This sample has 1.5 million to 2 million distinct CDR3 sequences; 34% occur once, and the top ten carry approximately 10%. Germline V gene data show CDR1 as MNHNY and CDR2 as SVGAGI (reference sequence). Deletions cut 5 bases from V and 2 bases from J, with 12 bases between. This CDR3 spans 14 amino acids. Every participating donor contributed 9.5 to 10 milliliters of peripheral blood through a draw. The chain employs TRBV6-6 and TRBJ1-2; no clear D. The source of this sequence is a woman in her 30s in good health. Source material: blood. The CDR3 nucleotides are TGTGCCAGCAGTACCCGGGGAGACAACTATGGCTACACCTTC. Translated: CASSTRGDNYGYTF.